A single sample gave rise to the 22 T cell receptor beta chains below, sequenced in a study of vaccination and CD4 T cells after COVID-19. An Oncomine TCR Beta short-read assay was used to sequence the DNA from cultured CD4+ T cells. TCRdb itself ran the PCR reads through MiXCR, one entry per CDR3 protein. The table has about 19,000 distinct CDR3 sequences, approximately 39% seen once. Noted treatment: approximately 9-day PBMC culture with coronavirus spike peptide pools or control peptides (ViraFEST assay). Their recognized antigens are unknown. The material sequenced was cultured CD4+ T cells from blood. The source is a human donor with COVID-19.

This clonotype was seen more than once but under ten times. The chain joins TRBV6-1 to TRBJ2-1, with D tentatively TRBD1 or TRBD2 (5 bases each). This CDR3 is 17 amino acids long. In germline, CDR1 is MNHNS, CDR2 SASEGT. Trimming took 2 bases from V and 7 from J, leaving 21 bases between them. DNA of the CDR3: TGTGCCAGCAGTGAATCCCCTCCTGGGACGAGGGATAATGAGCAGTTCTTC. Its protein is CASSESPPGTRDNEQFF.

This chain uses TRBV6-5 with TRBJ1-2, with 7 bases lining up with TRBD1. Losses at the gene ends were 4 bases for V and 4 bases for J; bases not matched to a gene: 6. CDR3 length: 14 amino acids. From germline, CDR1 is MNHEY and CDR2 SVGAGI. CDR3 in DNA: TGTGCCAGCAGTTCAAGACAGGGCGGCTATGGCTACACCTTC. Translating gives CASSSRQGGYGYTF.

The gene calls are TRBV21-1 and TRBJ1-2; the table's TRBD1 call for D was not verified on the DNA. TRBV21-1 is shown as a pseudogene. This CDR3 comprises 12 residues. CDR3 loop: CASRTTGRGYTF. The CDR3 nucleotides read TGTGCCAGCAGGACAACAGGCCGAGGCTACACCTTC.

V is TRBV5-4 and J is TRBJ1-3; a weak D match, TRBD1 (5 bases). V was pared by 1 base and J by 0 bases, with 14 bases between. Germline values: CDR1 SGHNT, CDR2 YYREEE (reference sequence). This CDR3 comprises 17 residues. DNA for the CDR3: TGTGCCAGCAGCTTGCTTGGGGGAGGTCACTCTGGAAACACCATATATTTT. Amino acids: CASSLLGGGHSGNTIYF.

This rearrangement joins TRBV5-4 to TRBJ2-2; the match to TRBD1 covers 7 bases. V dropped 2 bases and J dropped 0; count of bases not matched to a gene: 4. Germline V CDR1 and CDR2: SGHNT, YYREEE (reference sequence). The CDR3 length is 16 residues. As DNA, the CDR3 is TGTGCCAGCAGCTTCGACAGGGCACCGAACACCGGGGAGCTGTTTTTT. This translates into CASSFDRAPNTGELFF.

V gene TRBV20-1 combines with J gene TRBJ2-3; 9 bases map to TRBD1. Germline V CDR1 and CDR2: DFQATT, SNEGSKA (reference sequence). The CDR3 is 16 amino acids. V was clipped by 5 bases and J by 4 bases; unmatched bases: 13. This chain's CDR3 is CSAPPRTGAVADTQYF. The CDR3 nucleotides read TGCAGTGCTCCCCCCAGGACAGGGGCCGTAGCAGATACGCAGTATTTT.

The chain employs TRBV19 and TRBJ1-1; TRBD1 agrees at 8 bases. This CDR3 is built from 12 residues. Germline CDR1 and CDR2: LNHDA and SQIVND (reference sequence). V trimming: 6 bases; J trimming: 10 bases; junction bases outside the gene matches: 7. The chain's CDR3 is CASSPDRVSAFF. The CDR3 nucleotides are TGTGCCAGTAGCCCGGACAGGGTTTCAGCTTTCTTT.

This clonotype was seen only a few times. The chain recombines TRBV4-1 with TRBJ2-7; the match to TRBD1 covers 7 bases. The CDR3 runs 16 residues. The germline gives CDR1 MGHRA, CDR2 YSYEKL. Unmatched junction bases numbered 7, after V lost 0 bases and J lost 2 bases. CDR3 bases: TGCGCCAGCAGCCAAGATCCCACAGGGGCTACCTACGAGCAGTACTTC. Encoded protein: CASSQDPTGATYEQYF.

The genes are TRBV4-1 and TRBJ2-1; no definite D call. V lost 0 bases to trimming and J lost 12 bases, with 12 bases between them. This CDR3 is 13 amino acids long. Looked up from germline, CDR1 is MGHRA and CDR2 is YSYEKL. The CDR3 protein is CASSQDIRVGQFF. In DNA, the CDR3 is TGCGCCAGCAGCCAAGATATTAGGGTGGGGCAGTTCTTC.

The sample holds a few counts of this clonotype. V is TRBV2 and J is TRBJ1-2, with D unresolved. The germline gives CDR1 SNHLY, CDR2 FYNNEI. The CDR3 length is 15 residues. Trimming took off 6 bases at V and 0 bases at J, with 14 bases between the two ends. The CDR3 nucleotides are TGTGCCAGCAGGAGTCGGACCGGACCTAACTATGGCTACACCTTC. Its translation: CASRSRTGPNYGYTF.

This clonotype came up once. The chain is built from TRBV11-2 and TRBJ1-3; D gene ambiguous. The germline V gene has CDR1 SGHAT and CDR2 FQNNGV. V was cut by 5 bases and J by 5 bases, with 16 bases left in between. CDR3 length equals 15 residues. The CDR3, as DNA: TGTGCCAGCAGCCCACCCGGTGGGTCCCGAAACACCATATATTTT. This translates into CASSPPGGSRNTIYF.

The V call is TRBV12-3 or TRBV12-4, the J call TRBJ2-6; 7 bases are shared with TRBD2. The trim removed 1 base at V and 2 bases at J, leaving 2 bases unmatched. This CDR3 comprises 16 residues. The CDR3 DNA reads TGTGCCAGCAGTTTAGGGCGGGGGACTGGGGCCAACGTCCTGACTTTC. It encodes CASSLGRGTGANVLTF.

The V gene is TRBV6-1, the J gene TRBJ2-7; TRBD1 is a possible D gene (5 bases). The CDR3 is 13 amino acids. Germline lookup yields CDR1 MNHNS and CDR2 SASEGT. V was trimmed by 7 bases and J by 2 bases, leaving 12 bases between them. CDR3 sequence reads: CASISGKTYEQYF. CDR3 bases: TGTGCCAGCATTTCAGGGAAAACCTACGAGCAGTACTTC.

Only a few counts were recorded for this clonotype. The chain combines TRBV6-1 with TRBJ2-1, with TRBD2 as a possible D gene (6 bases). V was clipped by 8 bases and J by 7 bases, with 15 bases between them. This CDR3 is 13 amino acids long. Germline loops: CDR1 MNHNS, CDR2 SASEGT. The CDR3 loop reads CASRGRGWNEQFF. CDR3 bases: TGTGCCAGCCGCGGGCGGGGCTGGAATGAGCAGTTCTTC.

The chain carries TRBV4-1 and TRBJ2-5, with 7 bases lining up with TRBD1. The germline V gene encodes CDR1 MGHRA and CDR2 YSYEKL. The CDR3 has 17 amino acids. Trimming took 1 base from V and 4 from J; bases not matched to a gene: 12. This CDR3 is CASSQAPDRDKRETQYF. CDR3 sequence (DNA): TGCGCCAGCAGCCAAGCCCCCGACAGGGATAAGAGAGAGACCCAGTACTTC.

This sequence joins TRBV19 and TRBJ1-1, with unresolved D. The CDR3 length is 13 residues. Trimming cost V 4 bases and J 10 bases, with 16 bases left between them. Germline-derived CDR1 and CDR2 are LNHDA and SQIVND (reference sequence). CDR3 in DNA: TGTGCCAGTAGTAACGTCGGAAGGGCAGGAGCTTTCTTT. This encodes CASSNVGRAGAFF.

This chain connects TRBV7-2 to TRBJ2-6; no definite D call. V dropped 3 bases and J dropped 3 bases, with 0 bases sitting between them. Germline V gene lookup returns CDR1 SGHTA and CDR2 FQGNSA. The CDR3 covers 12 residues. CDR3 bases: TGTGCCAGCAGCTTTGGGGCCAACGTCCTGACTTTC. Protein product: CASSFGANVLTF.

V and J are TRBV6-5 and TRBJ2-1; D perhaps matches TRBD2 (5 bases). This CDR3 region has 12 residues. The germline V gene has CDR1 MNHEY and CDR2 SVGAGI. Trimming pared 4 bases from V and 10 bases from J, leaving 11 bases between. The chain's CDR3 is CASSFGVTEQFF. The CDR3 DNA reads as TGTGCCAGCAGTTTCGGGGTGACAGAGCAGTTCTTC.

The chain employs TRBV6-1 and TRBJ2-5; D unresolved. V lost 3 bases and J lost 4, with 9 bases in between. Germline V gene lookup returns CDR1 MNHNS and CDR2 SASEGT. The CDR3 loop spans 13 amino acids. The chain's CDR3 is CASSEGWLETQYF. CDR3 bases: TGTGCCAGCAGTGAGGGGTGGCTAGAGACCCAGTACTTC.

The V and J genes are TRBV28 and TRBJ2-3, with D unclear. Trimming took 3 bases from V and 1 from J, leaving 8 bases between them. Per the germline V gene, CDR1 is MDHEN and CDR2 is SYDVKM. This CDR3 contains 14 residues. The CDR3 region is CASSFLAGTDTQYF. The DNA for the CDR3 is TGTGCCAGCAGTTTTCTTGCCGGCACAGATACGCAGTATTTT.

CDR3 nucleotides: TGCAGTGCTCCGGACAGGACCACTGAAGCTTTCTTT. Its protein product is CSAPDRTTEAFF. This rearrangement joins TRBV20-1 to TRBJ1-1, with 7 bases matching TRBD1. Trimming cost V 5 bases and J 4 bases; bases outside gene matches: 4. CDR3 length: 12 residues. The germline gives CDR1 DFQATT, CDR2 SNEGSKA (reference sequence).

This clonotype was observed a handful of times. The chain employs TRBV10-2 and TRBJ1-2; D unresolved. Germline values: CDR1 WSHSY, CDR2 SAAADI. The ends were cut back, 3 bases at V and 5 bases at J, with 13 bases in the middle. The CDR3 is 14 amino acids. The CDR3 sequence: CASSEPLVAYGYTF. For the CDR3, the DNA is TGCGCCAGCAGTGAACCCCTAGTTGCTTATGGCTACACCTTC.